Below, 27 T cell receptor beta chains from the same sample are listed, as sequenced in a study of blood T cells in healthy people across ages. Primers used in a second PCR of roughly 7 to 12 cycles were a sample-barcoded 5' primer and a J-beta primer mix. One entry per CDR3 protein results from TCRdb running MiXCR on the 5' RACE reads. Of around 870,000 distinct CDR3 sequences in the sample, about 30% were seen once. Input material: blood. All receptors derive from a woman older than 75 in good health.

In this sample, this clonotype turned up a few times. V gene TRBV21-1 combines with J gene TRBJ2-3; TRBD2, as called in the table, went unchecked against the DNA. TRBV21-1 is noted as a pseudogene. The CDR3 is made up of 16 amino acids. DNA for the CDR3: TGTGCCAGCTACCCCGGGAGGGCAGGGGGCACAGATACGCAGTATTTT. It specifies CASYPGRAGGTDTQYF.

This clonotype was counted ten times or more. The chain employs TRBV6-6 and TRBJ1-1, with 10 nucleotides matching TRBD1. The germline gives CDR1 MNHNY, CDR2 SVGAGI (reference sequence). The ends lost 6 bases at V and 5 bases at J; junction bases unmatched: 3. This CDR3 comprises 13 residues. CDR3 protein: CASSQGQGTEAFF. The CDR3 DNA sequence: TGTGCCAGCAGCCAGGGACAGGGGACTGAAGCTTTCTTT.

The CDR3 nucleotides read TGCAGCGTTGAAGATTGGAGAACAACTAACTATGGCTACACCTTC. As protein: CSVEDWRTTNYGYTF. The chain is built from TRBV29-1 and TRBJ1-2; no clear D. The CDR3 length is 15 residues. Germline V gene lookup returns CDR1 SQVTM and CDR2 ANQGSEA. The V end was cut by 0 bases, the J end by 0 bases, with 11 bases between.

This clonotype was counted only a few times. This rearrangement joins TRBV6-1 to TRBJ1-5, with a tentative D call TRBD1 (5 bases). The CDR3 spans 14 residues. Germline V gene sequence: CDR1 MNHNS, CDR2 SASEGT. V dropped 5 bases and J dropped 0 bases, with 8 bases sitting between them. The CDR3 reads CASSPDNSNQPQHF. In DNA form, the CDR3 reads TGTGCCAGCAGTCCGGACAATAGCAATCAGCCCCAGCATTTT.

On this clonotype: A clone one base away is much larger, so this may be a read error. CDR3: CATSRDTMRGKNIQYF. The CDR3 DNA reads TGTGCCACCAGCAGAGACACGATGAGAGGCAAAAACATTCAGTACTTC. V is TRBV15 and J is TRBJ2-4; D not resolved. Trimming removed 0 bases at V and 3 bases at J, with 12 bases between. The germline CDR1 and CDR2 sequences are LNHNV and YYDKDF (reference sequence). The CDR3 contains 16 residues.

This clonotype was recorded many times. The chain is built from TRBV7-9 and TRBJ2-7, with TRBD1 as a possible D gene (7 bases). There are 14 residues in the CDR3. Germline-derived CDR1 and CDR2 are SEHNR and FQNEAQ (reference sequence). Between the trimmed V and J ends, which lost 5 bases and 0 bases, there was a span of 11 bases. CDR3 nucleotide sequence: TGTGCCAGCAGCCAGGGGGGTTCCTCCTACGAGCAGTACTTC. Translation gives CASSQGGSSYEQYF.

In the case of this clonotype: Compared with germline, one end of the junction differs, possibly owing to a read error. The CDR3 loop reads CSARNQGGEKLVF. The CDR3 bases are TGCAGTGCTAGAAATCAGGGAGGTGAAAAACTGGTTTTT. V is TRBV20-1 and J is TRBJ1-4; D might be TRBD1 (5 bases). The CDR3 length is 13 residues. The V gene's germline CDR1 is DFQATT and CDR2 SNEGSKA (reference sequence).

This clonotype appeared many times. The CDR3 protein is CASRRRGTSTDTQYF. CDR3 in DNA: TGTGCCAGCAGAAGGCGGGGAACTAGCACAGATACGCAGTATTTT. The V gene is TRBV6-5, the J gene TRBJ2-3, with D maybe TRBD2 (6 bases). Trimming shortened V by 6 bases and J by 0 bases, and 13 bases separated the two germline ends. The CDR3 is made up of 15 amino acids. CDR1 is MNHEY and CDR2 is SVGAGI in the germline V gene.

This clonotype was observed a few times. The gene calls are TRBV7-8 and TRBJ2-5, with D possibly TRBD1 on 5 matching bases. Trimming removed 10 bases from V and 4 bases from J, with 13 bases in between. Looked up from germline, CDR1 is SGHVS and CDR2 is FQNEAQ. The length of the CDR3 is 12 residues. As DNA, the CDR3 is TGTGCCACCTCAAGGGGATCAGAGACCCAGTACTTC. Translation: CATSRGSETQYF.

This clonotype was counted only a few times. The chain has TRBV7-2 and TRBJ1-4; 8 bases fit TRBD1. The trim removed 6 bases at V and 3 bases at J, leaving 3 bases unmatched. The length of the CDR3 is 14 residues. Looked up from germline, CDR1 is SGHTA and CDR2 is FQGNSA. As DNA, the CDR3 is TGTGCCAGCAGTGAACAGGGGGCTAATGAAAAACTGTTTTTT. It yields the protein CASSEQGANEKLFF.

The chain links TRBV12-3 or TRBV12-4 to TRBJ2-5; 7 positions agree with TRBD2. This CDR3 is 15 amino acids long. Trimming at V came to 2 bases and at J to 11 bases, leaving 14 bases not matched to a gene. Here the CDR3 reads CASSLILAERNKQYF. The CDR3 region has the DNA TGTGCCAGCAGTTTAATCCTAGCGGAACGCAATAAGCAGTACTTC.

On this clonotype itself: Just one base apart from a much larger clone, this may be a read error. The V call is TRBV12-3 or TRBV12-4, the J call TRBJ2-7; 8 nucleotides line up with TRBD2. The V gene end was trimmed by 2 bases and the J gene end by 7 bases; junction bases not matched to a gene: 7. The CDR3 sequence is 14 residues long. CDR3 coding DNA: TGTGCCAGCAGTTTACGGGGGGGCCGATCTGAGCAGTACTTC. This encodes CASSLRGGRSEQYF.

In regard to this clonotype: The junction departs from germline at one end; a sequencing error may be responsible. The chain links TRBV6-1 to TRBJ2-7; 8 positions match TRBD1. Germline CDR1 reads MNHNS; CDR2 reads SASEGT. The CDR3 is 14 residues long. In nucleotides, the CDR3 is TGTGCCAGCAGTGACAGGGGGCCGCCCTACGAGCGGTACTTC. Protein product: CASSDRGPPYERYF.

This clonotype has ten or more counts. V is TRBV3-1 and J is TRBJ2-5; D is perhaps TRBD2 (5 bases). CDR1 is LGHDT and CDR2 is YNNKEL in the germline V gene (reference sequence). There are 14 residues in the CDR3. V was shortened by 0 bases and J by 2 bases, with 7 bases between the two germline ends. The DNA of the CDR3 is TGTGCCAGCAGCCAAGACAGCGGACAAGAGACCCAGTACTTC. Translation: CASSQDSGQETQYF.

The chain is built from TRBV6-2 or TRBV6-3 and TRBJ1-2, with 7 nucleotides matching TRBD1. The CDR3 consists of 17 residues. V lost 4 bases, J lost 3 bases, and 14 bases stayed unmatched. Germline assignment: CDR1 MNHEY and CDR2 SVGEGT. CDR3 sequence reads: CASSSRQGRYGDYGYTF. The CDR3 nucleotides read TGTGCCAGCAGTTCCCGACAGGGCCGGTATGGGGACTATGGCTACACCTTC.

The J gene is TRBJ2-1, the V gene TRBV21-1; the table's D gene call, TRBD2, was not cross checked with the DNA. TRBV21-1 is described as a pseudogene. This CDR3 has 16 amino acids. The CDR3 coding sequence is TGTGCCAGCAGCAAAAGTCGGCCTCTAGCGGGGGATGAGCAGTTCTTC. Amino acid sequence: CASSKSRPLAGDEQFF.

DNA of the CDR3: TGCAGTGCTTACCGTGGGGGGGCCGGGGAGCTGTTTTTT. Translating gives CSAYRGGAGELFF. The V call is TRBV20-1, the J call TRBJ2-2; the match to TRBD2 covers 7 bases. V lost 5 bases and J lost 6; bases outside the gene matches: 6. Looked up from germline, CDR1 is DFQATT and CDR2 is SNEGSKA (reference sequence). This CDR3 is 13 amino acids long.

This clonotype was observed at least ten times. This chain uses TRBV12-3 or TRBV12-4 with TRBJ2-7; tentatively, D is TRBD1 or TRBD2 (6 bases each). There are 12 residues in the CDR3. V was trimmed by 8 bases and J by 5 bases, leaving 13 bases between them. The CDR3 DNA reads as TGTGCCAGCGGGTGGGGGGCTGACGAGCAGTACTTC. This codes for CASGWGADEQYF.

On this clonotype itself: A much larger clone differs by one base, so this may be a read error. CDR3 DNA: TGCAGTGCTAGTTTGGCTAGCAGAAACAATAAGCAGTTCTTC. This codes for CSASLASRNNKQFF. The V and J genes are TRBV20-1 and TRBJ2-5; a weak D match, TRBD2 (5 bases). The end of the DNA is better explained by TRBJ2-1, so the J call may be wrong. Looked up from germline, CDR1 is DFQATT and CDR2 is SNEGSKA (reference sequence). This CDR3 has 14 residues.

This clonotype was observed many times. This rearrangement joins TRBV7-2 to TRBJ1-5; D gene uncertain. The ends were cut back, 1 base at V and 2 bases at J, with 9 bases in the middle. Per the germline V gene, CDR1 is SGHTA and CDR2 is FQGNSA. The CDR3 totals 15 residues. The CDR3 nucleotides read TGTGCCAGCAGCTTAGATAGGCCAGGCAATCAGCCCCAGCATTTT. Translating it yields CASSLDRPGNQPQHF.

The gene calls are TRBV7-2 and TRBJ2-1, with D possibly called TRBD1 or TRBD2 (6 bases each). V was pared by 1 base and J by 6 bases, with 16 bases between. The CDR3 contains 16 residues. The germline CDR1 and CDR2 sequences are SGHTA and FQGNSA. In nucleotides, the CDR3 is TGTGCCAGCAGCTTAGGGGGAATCCCGGGGGCCAATGAGCAGTTCTTC. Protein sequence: CASSLGGIPGANEQFF.

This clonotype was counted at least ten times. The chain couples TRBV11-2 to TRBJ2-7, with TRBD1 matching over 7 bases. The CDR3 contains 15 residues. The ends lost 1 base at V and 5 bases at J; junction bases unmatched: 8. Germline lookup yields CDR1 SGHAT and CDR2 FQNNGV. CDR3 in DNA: TGTGCCAGCAGCTTAGCGAGGGGGCAAAGGGACGAGCAGTACTTC. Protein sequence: CASSLARGQRDEQYF.

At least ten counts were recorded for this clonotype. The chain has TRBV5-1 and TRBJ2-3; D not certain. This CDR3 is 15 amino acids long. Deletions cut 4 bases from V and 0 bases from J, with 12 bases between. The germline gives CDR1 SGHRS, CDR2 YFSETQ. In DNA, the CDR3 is TGCGCCAGCAGCCTGGCGCCAGGAAGCACAGATACGCAGTATTTT. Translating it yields CASSLAPGSTDTQYF.

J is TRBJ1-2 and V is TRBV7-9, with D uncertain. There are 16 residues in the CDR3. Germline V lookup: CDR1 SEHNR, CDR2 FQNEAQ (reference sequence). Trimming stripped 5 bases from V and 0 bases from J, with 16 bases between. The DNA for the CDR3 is TGTGCCAGCAGCGTTAAAATGGGTGCAACTAACTATGGCTACACCTTC. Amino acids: CASSVKMGATNYGYTF.

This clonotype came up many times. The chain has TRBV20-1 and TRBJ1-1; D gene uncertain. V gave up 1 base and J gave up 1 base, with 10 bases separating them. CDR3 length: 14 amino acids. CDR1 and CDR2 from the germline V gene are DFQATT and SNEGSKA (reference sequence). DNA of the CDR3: TGCAGTGCTAGAGCTGGCAGTCGGAACACTGAAGCTTTCTTT. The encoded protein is CSARAGSRNTEAFF.

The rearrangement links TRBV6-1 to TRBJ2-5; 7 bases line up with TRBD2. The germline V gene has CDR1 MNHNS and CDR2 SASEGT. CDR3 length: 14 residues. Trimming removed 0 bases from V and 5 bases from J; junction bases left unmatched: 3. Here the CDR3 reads CASSEATSRETQYF. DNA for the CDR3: TGTGCCAGCAGTGAAGCGACTAGCAGGGAGACCCAGTACTTC.

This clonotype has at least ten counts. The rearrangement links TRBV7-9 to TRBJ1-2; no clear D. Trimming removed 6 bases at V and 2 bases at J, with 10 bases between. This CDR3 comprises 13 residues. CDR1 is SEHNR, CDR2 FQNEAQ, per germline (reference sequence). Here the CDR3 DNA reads TGTGCCAGCAGACACAGAGGGAACTATGGCTACACCTTC. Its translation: CASRHRGNYGYTF.